Detailed here is one TCR beta chain. Described treatment: randomized to nivolumab then ipilimumab (arm A) or the reverse (arm B). This CDR3 comprises 12 residues. Germline CDR1 and CDR2: GTSNPN and SVGIG (reference sequence). V was trimmed by 1 base and J by 7 bases, leaving 10 bases between them. Produced via immunoSEQ multiplex PCR; TCRdb's table is partial and in-frame only. The sample holds about 30,000 clones; approximately 88% are singletons and the top ten take 12% to 15%. This entry comes from a study of sequential checkpoint blockade in melanoma. This sequence was found in a human donor with melanoma. The rearrangement uses TRBV30 and TRBJ1-1, with D maybe TRBD1 (5 bases). The sequencing used CD8+ T cells sorted from blood (inferred from file names), collected from a patient given nivolumab and ipilimumab in sequence. In nucleotides, the CDR3 is TGTGCCTGGAGTGGGGGGAGGGTTGAAGCTTTCTTT. Protein: CAWSGGRVEAFF. The full variable domain, in which reference TRBV30 and TRBJ1-1 provide the parts outside the CDR3, is SQTIHQWPATLVQPVGSPLSLECTVEGTSNPNLYWYRQAAGRGLQLLFYSVGIGQISSEVPQNLSASRPQDRQFILSSKKLLLSDSGFYLCAWSGGRVEAFFGQGTRLTVV.